This T cell receptor beta chain derives from a study of molecular identifiers for immune sequencing clone quantification (dated by TCRdb to 2017 to 2018). In the study overall: For a replicate experiment, RNA from approximately 20,000 or 100,000 naive CD8 T cells was divided into five aliquots, and four of the five aliquots were sequenced. CD8 T cells were used in a methods study to benchmark molecular-identifier clustering-based TCR repertoire sequencing (MIDCIRS) and TCR RNA copy counting. Overall results and qualifications from the work: When barcode sub-clustering was not used, chimeric consensus sequences inflated TCR diversity, with chimeras reaching as high as 47%. Spiked-in Jurkat TCR RNA (approximately 10 copies' worth), which is not part of the donor repertoire, was contained in the naive libraries. Modeling indicated roughly 3.2 TCR RNA copies recovered per cell, compared with about 10 by digital PCR, which implies a capture efficiency of about 31%. A single cell's worth of spiked-in Jurkat TCR RNA was reported detectable even among around 970,000 naive CD8 T cells. The sizes of highly expanded clones could end up underestimated when identical TCR molecules share a barcode. Clones above 20 RNA copies held over 98% of molecules in CMV-specific effector cells but under 1% in naive cells.

Libraries of naive CD8 T cells were built from anywhere between roughly 18,000 and 1,000,000 sorted cells, with 10%, 30% or 50% of the purified RNA used. Naive CD8 T cells were FACS-sorted as CD8+CD4-CCR7+CD45RA+ on a BD FACSAria II into RLT Plus buffer. To test detection sensitivity, Jurkat RNA equivalent to approximately ten TCR copies was spiked into samples of roughly 20,000-1,100,000 naive CD8 T cells. CD8 T cells were enriched using RosetteSep CD8+ T Cell Enrichment Cocktail and Ficoll-Paque, and the enriched cells then underwent ACK red cell lysis. Its CDR3 holds 14 amino acids, cysteine through phenylalanine. Only the CDR3 DNA is retained, 42 bases long and in frame from the first base. V lost 6 bases and J lost 0 bases; the stretch between them is 11 bases long. From the germline V gene, CDR1 is MRHNA and CDR2 is SNTAGT. This clonotype was counted a few times. The antigen this receptor binds is unknown. Base qualities are not at hand, and no much larger clone is one base apart.

Library construction relied on PCR. Sequencing was carried out with a NextSeq 500. Preparation of bulk TCR libraries followed a previously described approach, with the TCR primers listed in Table S5. The Qiagen AllPrep DNA/RNA kit was used to purify total RNA. Before analysis, reads from multiple sequencing runs of the same library were pooled. As for the original processing: Reads were retained only if an exact TCR constant sequence was present, and the retained reads were trimmed to 150 nt and grouped according to their 12-nt molecular barcodes. Within each barcode group, reads were sub-clustered at a 15% Levenshtein threshold, and quality-weighted consensus sequences were built per RNA molecule. Non-functional sequences were filtered out, along with any lower-count sequence sitting one edit away from another sequence. Barcode sub-clusters with fewer than 20% of the maximum read count were removed, based on fitting two negative binomial distributions. TCRdb reran the public reads through fastp at Q25 and MiXCR, keeping productive beta chains. Every CDR3 protein is listed once, alongside the most common genes and DNA of its rows. The V and J calls, along with clone size, are taken from TCRdb and not from the paper's own processing. Within this sample are around 480,000 distinct CDR3 sequences, with roughly 25% of them counted one time only. Just over 0.75% of the sample lies in the top ten.

What was sequenced was naive CD8+ T cells from blood, with Jurkat cell RNA spiked in. Explained via the paper, the cell subset or site label denotes: FACS-sorted CD8+CD4-CCR7+CD45RA+ naive T cells. In this chain, TRBV6-4 is recombined with TRBJ1-2; the D gene is perhaps TRBD1, on 5 matching bases. This clonotype was obtained from a human donor in good health. Some libraries in this study had Jurkat cell RNA spiked in. The CDR3 in this case is CASRPLRANYGYTF. DNA sequence: TGTGCCAGCAGGCCCCTCAGGGCTAACTATGGCTACACCTTC.